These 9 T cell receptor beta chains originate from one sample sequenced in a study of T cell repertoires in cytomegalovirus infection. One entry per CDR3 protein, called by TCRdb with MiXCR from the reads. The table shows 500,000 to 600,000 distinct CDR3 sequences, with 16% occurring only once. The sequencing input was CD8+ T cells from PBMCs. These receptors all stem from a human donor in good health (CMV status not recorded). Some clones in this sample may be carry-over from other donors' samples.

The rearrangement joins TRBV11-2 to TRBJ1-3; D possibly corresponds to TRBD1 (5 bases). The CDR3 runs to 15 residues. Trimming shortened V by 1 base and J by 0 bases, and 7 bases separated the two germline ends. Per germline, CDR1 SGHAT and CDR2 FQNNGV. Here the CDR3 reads CASSLVGRSGNTIYF. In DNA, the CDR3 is TGTGCCAGCAGCTTAGTGGGACGCTCTGGAAACACCATATATTTT.

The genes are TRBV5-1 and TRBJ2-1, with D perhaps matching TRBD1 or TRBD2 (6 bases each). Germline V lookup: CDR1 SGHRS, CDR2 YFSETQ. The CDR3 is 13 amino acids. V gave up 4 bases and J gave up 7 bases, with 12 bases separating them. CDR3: CASSRGPGNEQFF. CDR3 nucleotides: TGCGCCAGCAGCCGGGGGCCCGGGAATGAGCAGTTCTTC.

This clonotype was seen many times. The CDR3 sequence: CASSLNRRSYEQYF. CDR3 in DNA: TGTGCCAGCAGTCTCAACAGGCGCTCCTACGAGCAGTACTTC. V is TRBV28 and J is TRBJ2-7; D is perhaps TRBD1 (5 bases). Germline loops: CDR1 MDHEN, CDR2 SYDVKM. V lost 5 bases and J 0 bases, leaving 11 bases between the germline ends. This CDR3 has 14 amino acids.

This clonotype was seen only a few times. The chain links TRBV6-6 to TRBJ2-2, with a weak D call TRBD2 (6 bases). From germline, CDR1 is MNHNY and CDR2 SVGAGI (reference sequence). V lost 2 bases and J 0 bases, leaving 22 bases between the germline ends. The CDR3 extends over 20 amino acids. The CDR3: CASSYASGTLTLPNTGELFF. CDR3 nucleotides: TGTGCCAGCAGTTACGCATCCGGGACTCTCACTCTCCCGAACACCGGGGAGCTGTTTTTT.

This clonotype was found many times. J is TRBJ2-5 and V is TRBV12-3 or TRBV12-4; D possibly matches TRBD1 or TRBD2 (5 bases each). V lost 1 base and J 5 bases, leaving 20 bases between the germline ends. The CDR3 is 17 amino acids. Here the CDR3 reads CASSLGGIVGSGETQYF. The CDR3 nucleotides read TGTGCCAGCAGTTTAGGGGGGATTGTAGGTTCAGGGGAGACCCAGTACTTC.

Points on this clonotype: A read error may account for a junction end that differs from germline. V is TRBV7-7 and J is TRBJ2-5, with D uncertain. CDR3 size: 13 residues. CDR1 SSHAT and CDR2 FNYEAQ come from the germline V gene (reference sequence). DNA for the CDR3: TGTACCAGCAGCTTAGAGGCCCGCCGGACCCAGTACTTC. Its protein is CTSSLEARRTQYF.

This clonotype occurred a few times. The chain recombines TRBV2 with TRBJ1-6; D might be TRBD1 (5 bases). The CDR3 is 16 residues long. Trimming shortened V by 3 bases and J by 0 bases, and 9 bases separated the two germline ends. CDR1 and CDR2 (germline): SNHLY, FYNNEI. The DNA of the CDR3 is TGTGCCAGCAGTGACACGGGGGTCTCCTATAATTCACCCCTCCACTTT. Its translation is CASSDTGVSYNSPLHF.

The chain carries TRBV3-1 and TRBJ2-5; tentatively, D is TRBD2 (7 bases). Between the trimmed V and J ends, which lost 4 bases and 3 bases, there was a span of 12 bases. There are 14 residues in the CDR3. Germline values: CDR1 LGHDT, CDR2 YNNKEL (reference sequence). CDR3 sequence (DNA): TGTGCCAGCAGCCCGGGGGGCGGAGAAGAGACCCAGTACTTC. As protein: CASSPGGGEETQYF.

Here the CDR3 reads CASRSGTSGQETQYF. Here the CDR3 DNA reads TGTGCCAGCAGATCAGGGACTAGCGGACAAGAGACCCAGTACTTC. The chain uses TRBV27 and TRBJ2-5, with 11 bases lining up with TRBD2. The V gene end was trimmed by 6 bases and the J gene end by 2 bases; junction bases not matched to a gene: 5. The germline CDR1 and CDR2 sequences are MNHEY and SMNVEV (reference sequence). The CDR3 runs to 15 residues.